This TCR beta chain was observed in a study of T cells in Graves' hyperthyroidism and ophthalmopathy. Amplified regions were TCR beta CDR3 sequences from RNA transcripts. Using the HTBI primer set, a first-round RT-PCR was run on the TCR CDR3. TCRdb ran MiXCR on the multiplex PCR reads and lists one entry per CDR3 protein. The sample includes about 320,000 distinct CDR3 sequences, 16% seen only once; the top ten take roughly a third. This CDR3 spans 12 amino acids. Germline V gene lookup returns CDR1 LNHDA and CDR2 SQIVND (reference sequence). V was clipped by 8 bases and J by 8 bases; unmatched bases: 7. Disease duration under 2 months; hyperthyroidism patients were aged 18 to 65. This sample holds PBMCs from roughly 10 ml fresh peripheral blood. This clonotype was counted a few times. Its antigen is as yet unknown. Study results and caveats: Among thyroid clonotypes expanded above 0.001, most also appeared in blood.

The chain links TRBV19 to TRBJ2-3; 7 bases line up with TRBD1. The specimen sequenced was blood. This receptor was taken from a man aged 25-45 years with Graves' hyperthyroidism. CDR3 sequence (DNA): TGTGCCAGTGGAAGACAGGGAGCTACGCAGTATTTT. It specifies CASGRQGATQYF.